This T cell receptor (beta chain) was observed in a study of blood T cell repertoires in COVID-19. Data came from immunoSEQ multiplex PCR; TCRdb stores just in-frame clones and leaves some out. Of a few hundred thousand clones listed, about 91% are singletons. The CDR3 extends over 13 amino acids. Between the trimmed V and J ends, which lost 4 bases and 7 bases, there was a span of 14 bases. In germline, CDR1 is LGHNA, CDR2 YSLEER. This chain uses TRBV4-3 with TRBJ2-7; D is perhaps TRBD2 (5 bases). The specimen was PBMCs or T cells enriched from blood (not recorded which). The receptor was derived from a human donor in a cohort exposed to, infected with or recovered from COVID-19 (not recorded which). The donor label of this sample is uncertain. This chain's CDR3 is CASSPSAGAEQYF. CDR3 nucleotide sequence: TGCGCCAGCAGCCCATCGGCGGGCGCGGAGCAGTACTTC.